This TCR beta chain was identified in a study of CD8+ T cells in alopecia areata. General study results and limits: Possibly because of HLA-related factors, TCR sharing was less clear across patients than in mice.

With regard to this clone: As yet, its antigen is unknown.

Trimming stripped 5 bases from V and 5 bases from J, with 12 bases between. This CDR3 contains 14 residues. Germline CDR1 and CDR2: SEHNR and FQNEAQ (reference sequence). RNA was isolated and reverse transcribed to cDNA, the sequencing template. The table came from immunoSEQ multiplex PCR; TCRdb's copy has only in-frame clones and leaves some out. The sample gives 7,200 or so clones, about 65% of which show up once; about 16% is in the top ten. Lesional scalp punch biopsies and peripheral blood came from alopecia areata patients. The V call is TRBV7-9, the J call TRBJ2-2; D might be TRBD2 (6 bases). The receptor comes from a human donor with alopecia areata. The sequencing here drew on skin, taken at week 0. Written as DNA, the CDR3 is TGTGCCAGCAGCCCTGGAGGAGGGACCGGGGAGCTGTTTTTT. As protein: CASSPGGGTGELFF.